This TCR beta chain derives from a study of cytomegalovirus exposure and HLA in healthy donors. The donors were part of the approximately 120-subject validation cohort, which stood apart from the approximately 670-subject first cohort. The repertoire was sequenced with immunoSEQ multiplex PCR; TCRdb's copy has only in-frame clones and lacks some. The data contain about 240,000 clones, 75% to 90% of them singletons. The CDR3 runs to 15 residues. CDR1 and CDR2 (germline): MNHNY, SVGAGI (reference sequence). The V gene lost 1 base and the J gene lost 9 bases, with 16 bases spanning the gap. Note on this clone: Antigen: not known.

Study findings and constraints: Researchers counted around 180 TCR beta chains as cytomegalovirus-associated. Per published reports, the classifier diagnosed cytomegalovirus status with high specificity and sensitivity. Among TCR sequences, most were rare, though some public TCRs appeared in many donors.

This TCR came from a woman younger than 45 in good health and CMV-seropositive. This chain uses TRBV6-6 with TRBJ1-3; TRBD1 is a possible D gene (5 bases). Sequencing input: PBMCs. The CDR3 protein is CASSYFVEGRATIYF. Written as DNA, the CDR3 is TGTGCCAGCAGTTACTTCGTCGAGGGGAGGGCCACCATATATTTT.